This T cell receptor (beta chain) was sequenced in a study of cytomegalovirus exposure and HLA in healthy donors. A remark on this clone: Its antigen is not identified.

Study-wide results and limits: Reports showed the classifier diagnosing cytomegalovirus status with high specificity and sensitivity.

This PCR relied on a set of 60 Vbeta primers and 13 Jbeta primers. Measured with immunoSEQ multiplex PCR; TCRdb has only the in-frame clones, and not every one. The sample has about 59,000 clones, roughly 83% seen once. Germline trimming cut 5 bases from V and 8 bases from J; bases unmatched to any gene: 5. CDR3 length: 15 residues. Looked up from germline, CDR1 is SGHTA and CDR2 is FQGNSA. This donor's CMV serostatus went unrecorded. Sequencing input: PBMCs. The chain employs TRBV7-2 and TRBJ2-1; TRBD2 matches 14 bases. The TCR originated in a human donor in good health. The CDR3, as DNA: TGTGCCAGCAGCCCGACTAGCGGGGGGGCTTATGAGCAGTTCTTC. Encoded protein: CASSPTSGGAYEQFF.